This TCR beta chain derives from a study of blood T cell repertoires in COVID-19. Cohort 3 recovered donors had two negative PCRs, clearance, or symptom resolution. V trimming: 0 bases; J trimming: 5 bases; junction bases outside the gene matches: 7. The germline CDR1 and CDR2 sequences are LGHDT and YNNKEL (reference sequence). CDR3 length equals 16 residues. Clones were sequenced by immunoSEQ multiplex PCR, and TCRdb holds only the in-frame ones, with some missing. The sample carries about 180,000 clones, 70% to 85% recorded once. J is TRBJ2-3 and V is TRBV3-1 (or the pseudogene TRBV3-2); TRBD2 aligns across 8 bases. This receptor was identified in a man aged 45 to 65 who had recovered from COVID-19. Sequenced sample: PBMCs or T cells enriched from blood (not recorded which). The CDR3 DNA sequence: TGTGCCAGCAGCCAAGACCCGGGGGGGCTTATAGATACGCAGTATTTT. This encodes CASSQDPGGLIDTQYF.